The 8 T cell receptor beta chains given below trace back to one sample, sequenced in a study of blood T cells in healthy people across ages. Together with a sample-barcoded 5' primer, a J-beta primer mix was included in a second PCR lasting about 7 to 11 cycles. Each CDR3 protein gets one entry after TCRdb re-called the 5' RACE reads with MiXCR. The sample lists about 640,000 distinct CDR3 sequences, roughly 30% seen once, with approximately 15% in the top ten. Sequences were obtained from blood. The receptors derive from a woman older than 75 in good health.

This clonotype has ten or more counts. V gene TRBV12-3 or TRBV12-4 combines with J gene TRBJ2-1; the D gene could be TRBD1 or TRBD2 (5 bases each). Trimming pared 7 bases from V and 7 bases from J, leaving 17 bases between. The CDR3 consists of 14 residues. CDR3 protein: CASTPGGVKNEQFF. In DNA, the CDR3 is TGTGCCAGCACCCCTGGGGGAGTAAAAAATGAGCAGTTCTTC.

On this clonotype itself: Given a much more abundant clone one base away, this may be a read error. This chain uses TRBV5-1 with TRBJ2-7; D uncertain. In germline, CDR1 is SGHRS, CDR2 YFSETQ. The CDR3 covers 15 residues. The V end was cut by 4 bases, the J end by 5 bases, with 19 bases between. The CDR3 bases are TGCGCCAGCAGCCAGACCAAGGGTGCTGTCAACGAGCAGTACTTC. Protein: CASSQTKGAVNEQYF. The entire variable domain, with the rest obtained from reference TRBV5-1 and TRBJ2-7, is as follows: KAGVTQTPRYLIKTRGQQVTLSCSPISGHRSVSWYQQTPGQGLQFLFEYFSETQRNKGNFPGRFSGRQFSNSRSEMNVSTLELGDSALYLCASSQTKGAVNEQYFGPGTRLTVT.

Only one count was recorded for this clonotype. The chain carries TRBV10-3 and TRBJ2-3; 13 bases line up with TRBD2. The trim removed 4 bases at V and 6 bases at J, leaving 10 bases unmatched. The CDR3 is 17 residues long. Germline assignment: CDR1 ENHRY and CDR2 SYGVKD. The CDR3: CAISAPTSGGNSDTQYF. Here the CDR3 DNA reads TGTGCCATCAGTGCCCCGACTAGCGGGGGGAATTCGGATACGCAGTATTTT.

This clonotype was seen many times. V is TRBV7-3 and J is TRBJ2-1, with 11 bases that match TRBD2. V lost 5 bases to trimming and J lost 2 bases; unmatched junction nucleotides: 5. The CDR3 contains 16 residues. CDR1 is SGHTA, CDR2 FQGTGA, per germline. This CDR3 reads CASSPTSGGTYNEQFF. The DNA for the CDR3 is TGTGCCAGCAGCCCAACTAGCGGGGGCACCTACAATGAGCAGTTCTTC.

Many counts were recorded for this clonotype. The chain carries TRBV11-2 and TRBJ2-3, with 11 bases that match TRBD2. CDR1 is SGHAT and CDR2 is FQNNGV in the germline V gene. Trimming removed 5 bases from V and 8 bases from J; junction bases left unmatched: 6. The CDR3 is 14 amino acids. CDR3: CASSRGTSGGTQYF. Here the CDR3 DNA reads TGTGCCAGCAGCAGAGGGACTAGCGGTGGTACGCAGTATTTT.

This clonotype showed up just once. This could be a read error, since a much larger clone is one nucleotide away. The chain carries TRBV7-8 and TRBJ2-5; TRBD1 might be the D (5 bases). Trimming stripped 0 bases from V and 11 bases from J, with 16 bases between. The CDR3 extends over 14 amino acids. Germline CDR1 is SGHVS and CDR2 is FQNEAQ. In DNA form, the CDR3 reads TGTGCCAGCAGCTTAGCTAATACAGGATCTGAGCAGTACTTC. It is translated as CASSLANTGSEQYF. The full variable domain, in which reference TRBV7-8 and TRBJ2-5 provide the parts outside the CDR3, is GAGVSQSPRYKVAKRGQDVALRCDPISGHVSLFWYQQALGQGPEFLTYFQNEAQLDKSGLPSDRFFAERPEGSVSTLKIQRTQQEDSAVYLCASSLANTGSEQYFGPGTRLLVL.

This clonotype was counted at least ten times. This chain uses TRBV30 with TRBJ2-4; 7 bases fit TRBD2. The germline V gene encodes CDR1 GTSNPN and CDR2 SVGIG (reference sequence). The CDR3 runs to 14 residues. Unmatched junction bases numbered 5, after V lost 0 bases and J lost 6 bases. CDR3 DNA: TGTGCCTGGAGTGTCTTTGGGGGGGGAAACATTCAGTACTTC. It is translated as CAWSVFGGGNIQYF.

Notes on this clonotype: Just one base apart from a much larger clone, this may be a read error. This chain uses TRBV9 with TRBJ1-6; D call uncertain. Germline-derived CDR1 and CDR2 are SGDLS and YYNGEE. The CDR3 runs 13 residues. DNA of the CDR3: TGTGCCAGCAGCGTAGGCCAGGTATCACCCCCCCACTTT. This encodes CASSVGQVSPPHF.